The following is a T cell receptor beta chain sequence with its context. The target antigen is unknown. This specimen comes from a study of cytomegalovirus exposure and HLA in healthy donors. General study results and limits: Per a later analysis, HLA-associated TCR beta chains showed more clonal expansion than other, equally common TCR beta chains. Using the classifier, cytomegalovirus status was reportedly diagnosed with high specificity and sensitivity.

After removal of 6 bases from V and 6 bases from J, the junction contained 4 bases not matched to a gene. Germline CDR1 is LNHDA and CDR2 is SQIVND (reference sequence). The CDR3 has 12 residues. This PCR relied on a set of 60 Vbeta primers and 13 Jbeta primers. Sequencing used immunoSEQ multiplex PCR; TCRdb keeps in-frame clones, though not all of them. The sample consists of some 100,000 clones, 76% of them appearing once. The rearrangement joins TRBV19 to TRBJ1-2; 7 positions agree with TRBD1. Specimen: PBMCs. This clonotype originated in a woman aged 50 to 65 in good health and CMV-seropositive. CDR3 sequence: CASRTGINGYTF. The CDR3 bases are TGTGCCAGTAGGACAGGGATCAATGGCTACACCTTC. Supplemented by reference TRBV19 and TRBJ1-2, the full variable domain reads DGGITQSPKYLFRKEGQNVTLSCEQNLNHDAMYWYRQDPGQGLRLIYYSQIVNDFQKGDIAEGYSVSREKKESFPLTVTSAQKNPTAFYLCASRTGINGYTFGSGTRLTVV.